The 26 T cell receptor beta chains below come from one sample, sequenced in a study of blood T cell repertoires in COVID-19. TCRdb's copy holds only in-frame clones and misses some; the assay was immunoSEQ multiplex PCR. This table holds about 250,000 clones, around 86% found once. The sequencing sample was made of peripheral blood. The receptors shown here come from a woman older than 75 with COVID-19, enrolled during active disease.

This chain connects TRBV27 to TRBJ1-5; 7 bases match TRBD1. CDR1 and CDR2 (germline): MNHEY, SMNVEV (reference sequence). V lost 0 bases, J lost 0 bases, and 5 bases stayed unmatched. CDR3 length: 17 residues. The CDR3 bases are TGTGCCAGCAGTTTATCAGGGGACAGCCTTAGCAATCAGCCCCAGCATTTT. Translated, it gives CASSLSGDSLSNQPQHF.

V and J are TRBV3-1 (or the pseudogene TRBV3-2) and TRBJ1-2, with D maybe TRBD1 (6 bases). The germline CDR1 and CDR2 sequences are LGHDT and YNNKEL (reference sequence). V lost 2 bases to trimming and J lost 9 bases, with 13 bases between them. CDR3 length equals 13 residues. The CDR3 is CASSQTDRKSYTF. Written as DNA, the CDR3 is TGTGCCAGCAGCCAAACCGACAGGAAAAGCTACACCTTC.

This sequence joins TRBV19 and TRBJ2-1, with 7 bases aligning to TRBD1. V lost 2 bases, J lost 7 bases, and 2 bases stayed unmatched. Germline assignment: CDR1 LNHDA and CDR2 SQIVND (reference sequence). This CDR3 has 13 amino acids. The DNA for the CDR3 is TGTGCCAGTAGTATAACACAGGGGAATGAGCAGTTCTTC. Its protein product is CASSITQGNEQFF.

This clone appeared once. The V call is TRBV3-1 (or the pseudogene TRBV3-2), the J call TRBJ2-5, with D perhaps TRBD2 (7 bases). The V gene's germline CDR1 is LGHDT and CDR2 YNNKEL (reference sequence). The CDR3 sequence is 18 residues long. Trimming stripped 3 bases from V and 1 base from J, with 21 bases between. The CDR3 sequence is CASSQTSRGGPIQETQYF. CDR3 in DNA: TGTGCCAGCAGCCAGACTAGCAGGGGCGGGCCTATCCAAGAGACCCAGTACTTC.

This chain links TRBV15 with TRBJ1-1; 11 bases fit TRBD1. The germline CDR1 and CDR2 sequences are LNHNV and YYDKDF (reference sequence). With 0 bases clipped from V and 3 bases from J, the junction kept 3 bases outside the gene matches. The CDR3 has 16 residues. The CDR3 region is CATSRDPGQGDTEAFF. For the CDR3, the DNA is TGTGCCACCAGCAGAGATCCGGGACAGGGGGACACTGAAGCTTTCTTT.

Only one count was recorded for this clone. The chain combines TRBV5-6 with TRBJ1-2; possibly TRBD1 for D (6 bases). Trimming shortened V by 0 bases and J by 0 bases, and 15 bases separated the two germline ends. The CDR3 spans 17 residues. Germline V lookup: CDR1 SGHDT, CDR2 YYEEEE. CDR3 residues: CASSLGGRRSANYGYTF. CDR3 nucleotide sequence: TGTGCCAGCAGCTTGGGGGGGCGCAGGTCGGCTAACTATGGCTACACCTTC.

The chain has TRBV2 and TRBJ1-2; D is possibly TRBD1 (5 bases). Trimming removed 11 bases at V and 0 bases at J, with 13 bases between. Looked up from germline, CDR1 is SNHLY and CDR2 is FYNNEI. CDR3 length equals 13 residues. CDR3 sequence: CAAGQSANYGYTF. CDR3 DNA sequence: TGTGCCGCGGGGCAGTCCGCTAACTATGGCTACACCTTC.

This clone has just a few counts. The chain uses TRBV7-2 and TRBJ2-7; 7 bases are a match to TRBD1. The germline V gene encodes CDR1 SGHTA and CDR2 FQGNSA. The V gene end was trimmed by 9 bases and the J gene end by 7 bases; junction bases not matched to a gene: 9. The CDR3 length is 12 residues. CDR3 region: CASLDRVGEQYF. The CDR3, as DNA: TGTGCCAGTCTCGACAGGGTCGGAGAGCAGTACTTC.

The J gene is TRBJ1-5, the V gene TRBV18, with 7 bases lining up with TRBD1. The CDR3 extends over 17 amino acids. Germline values: CDR1 KGHSH, CDR2 LQKENI. V dropped 0 bases and J dropped 2; count of bases not matched to a gene: 7. DNA for the CDR3: TGTGCCAGCTCACCACCAGGCAGGGGGATTGGCAATCAGCCCCAGCATTTT. Its protein product is CASSPPGRGIGNQPQHF.

In this sample, this clone turned up once. The V call is TRBV7-2, the J call TRBJ1-1, with 8 bases that match TRBD1. The germline CDR1 and CDR2 sequences are SGHTA and FQGNSA. V dropped 5 bases and J dropped 4; count of bases not matched to a gene: 6. The CDR3 is made up of 14 amino acids. CDR3 coding DNA: TGTGCCAGCAGCCGGACAGGGACGGCCACTGAAGCTTTCTTT. Translating gives CASSRTGTATEAFF.

The chain joins TRBV9 to TRBJ2-2; 7 bases agree with TRBD1. Looked up from germline, CDR1 is SGDLS and CDR2 is YYNGEE. Losses at the gene ends were 3 bases for V and 7 bases for J; bases not matched to a gene: 12. CDR3 length: 16 residues. The CDR3 region has the DNA TGTGCCAGCAGCGACAAACAGGGGCCCCGGGACGGGGAGCTGTTTTTT. Amino acids: CASSDKQGPRDGELFF.

The chain joins TRBV5-8 to TRBJ1-6; 7 bases map to TRBD1. The length of the CDR3 is 18 residues. Germline V CDR1 and CDR2: SGHTS, YDEGEE. V shed 4 bases and J 3 bases; nucleotides not matched to a gene: 13. The CDR3 DNA sequence: TGTGCCAGCAGCCCAGCTACGACAGGGAGAGACTATAATTCACCCCTCCACTTT. Its protein is CASSPATTGRDYNSPLHF.

This chain joins TRBV9 and TRBJ1-6, with 7 positions matching TRBD1. The CDR3 is made up of 15 amino acids. With 4 bases clipped from V and 10 bases from J, the junction kept 11 bases outside the gene matches. Per germline, CDR1 SGDLS and CDR2 YYNGEE. CDR3 protein: CASSQTGTVGSPLHF. CDR3 coding DNA: TGTGCCAGCAGCCAAACCGGGACAGTGGGGTCACCCCTCCACTTT.

J is TRBJ2-7 and V is TRBV7-9, with a tentative D call TRBD1 (5 bases). The CDR3 has 13 amino acids. CDR1 and CDR2 (germline): SEHNR, FQNEAQ (reference sequence). V shed 5 bases and J shed 3 bases, with 11 bases lying between them. The CDR3 spells CASSQDTHYEQYV. The CDR3 DNA follows: TGTGCCAGCAGCCAGGACACACACTACGAGCAGTACGTC.

The rearrangement links TRBV19 to TRBJ1-2, with 8 bases that match TRBD1. From germline, CDR1 is LNHDA and CDR2 SQIVND (reference sequence). The CDR3 has 14 residues. Trimming cost V 4 bases and J 4 bases; bases outside gene matches: 5. CDR3 sequence reads: CASSKTGVTYGYTF. In DNA form, the CDR3 reads TGTGCCAGTAGTAAGACAGGGGTAACCTATGGCTACACCTTC. Drawing the rest from reference TRBV19 and TRBJ1-2, the complete variable domain is DGGITQSPKYLFRKEGQNVTLSCEQNLNHDAMYWYRQDPGQGLRLIYYSQIVNDFQKGDIAEGYSVSREKKESFPLTVTSAQKNPTAFYLCASSKTGVTYGYTFGSGTRLTVV.

The chain carries TRBV7-9 and TRBJ2-1; TRBD2 matches 7 bases. Germline-derived CDR1 and CDR2 are SEHNR and FQNEAQ (reference sequence). CDR3 size: 14 residues. The trim removed 2 bases at V and 6 bases at J, leaving 4 bases unmatched. The chain's CDR3 is CASSLSGTINEQFF. In nucleotides, the CDR3 is TGTGCCAGCAGCTTATCCGGGACTATCAATGAGCAGTTCTTC.

This rearrangement joins TRBV6-2 or TRBV6-3 to TRBJ2-2, with D possibly matching TRBD2 (6 bases). Trimming removed 2 bases at V and 0 bases at J, with 10 bases between. This CDR3 is 16 amino acids long. The germline V gene encodes CDR1 MNHEY and CDR2 SVGEGT. CDR3: CASSYRRVANTGELFF. As DNA, the CDR3 is TGTGCCAGCAGTTACCGGAGGGTGGCGAACACCGGGGAGCTGTTTTTT.

This clone was picked up one time. J is TRBJ1-4 and V is TRBV11-3; maybe TRBD1 (5 bases). Germline V gene lookup returns CDR1 SGHNT and CDR2 YENEEA. Trimming removed 9 bases from V and 13 bases from J, with 18 bases in between. The CDR3 length is 12 residues. CDR3 amino acids: CARLRRGGGLFF. DNA for the CDR3: TGTGCCAGACTGAGGAGGGGTGGAGGACTGTTTTTT.

The rearrangement uses TRBV5-6 and TRBJ2-7; TRBD2 matches at 8 bases. The CDR3 covers 14 residues. The ends lost 5 bases at V and 0 bases at J; junction bases unmatched: 4. CDR1 SGHDT and CDR2 YYEEEE come from the germline V gene. The CDR3 nucleotides read TGTGCCAGCAGGACCACTAGCGGCTCCTACGAGCAGTACTTC. It is translated as CASRTTSGSYEQYF. Supplemented by reference TRBV5-6 and TRBJ2-7, the full variable domain reads DAGVTQSPTHLIKTRGQQVTLRCSPKSGHDTVSWYQQALGQGPQFIFQYYEEEERQRGNFPDRFSGHQFPNYSSELNVNALLLGDSALYLCASRTTSGSYEQYFGPGTRLTVT.

The V and J genes are TRBV3-1 (or the pseudogene TRBV3-2) and TRBJ1-3; D gene uncertain. Germline V gives CDR1 LGHDT, CDR2 YNNKEL (reference sequence). The CDR3 consists of 14 residues. Between the trimmed V and J ends, which lost 7 bases and 0 bases, there was a span of 10 bases. The CDR3 coding sequence is TGTGCCAGCACCTCGACATTCTCTGGAAACACCATATATTTT. Its translation is CASTSTFSGNTIYF.

The CDR3 bases are TGTGCCAGCAGACGGACACAGGGGGGTTATTCACCCCTCCACTTT. Translation: CASRRTQGGYSPLHF. The gene calls are TRBV28 and TRBJ1-6; 8 positions match TRBD1. The junction had 9 bases not matched to a gene; V was cut back by 6 bases and J by 8 bases. CDR3 length: 15 residues. Germline loops: CDR1 MDHEN, CDR2 SYDVKM.

The rearrangement joins TRBV19 to TRBJ2-2, with D tentatively TRBD1 (5 bases). V dropped 6 bases and J dropped 6 bases, with 14 bases sitting between them. The length of the CDR3 is 14 residues. CDR1 is LNHDA and CDR2 is SQIVND in the germline V gene (reference sequence). The CDR3 loop reads CASSPAGSAGELFF. The CDR3 region has the DNA TGTGCCAGTAGCCCCGCAGGGTCGGCCGGGGAGCTGTTTTTT.

The chain carries TRBV3-1 (or the pseudogene TRBV3-2) and TRBJ2-7, with D tentatively TRBD1 (5 bases). Germline V CDR1 and CDR2: LGHDT, YNNKEL (reference sequence). Trimming stripped 3 bases from V and 6 bases from J, with 12 bases between. The CDR3 consists of 13 residues. CDR3 in amino acids: CASSQTPGREQYV. The CDR3 DNA reads TGTGCCAGCAGCCAGACGCCAGGGCGCGAGCAGTACGTC.

The table lists this clone with a few counts. The chain joins TRBV19 to TRBJ2-1, with 10 bases aligning to TRBD2. This CDR3 spans 15 amino acids. Looked up from germline, CDR1 is LNHDA and CDR2 is SQIVND (reference sequence). Trimming took 4 bases from V and 7 from J; bases not matched to a gene: 7. CDR3 in DNA: TGTGCCAGTAGTACGAGCGGGGGGGCTAGAAATGAGCAGTTCTTC. It is translated as CASSTSGGARNEQFF.

This CDR3 reads CASQGDTIYF. The CDR3 DNA reads TGTGCCAGCCAGGGTGACACCATATATTTT. The rearrangement uses TRBV19 and TRBJ1-3, with D possibly being TRBD1 (5 bases). CDR1 is LNHDA, CDR2 SQIVND, per germline (reference sequence). Trimming removed 9 bases at V and 8 bases at J, with 8 bases between. The CDR3 is 10 amino acids.

The chain combines TRBV25-1 with TRBJ2-1; weak D call: TRBD2 (5 bases). CDR3 length equals 10 residues. Trimming took off 8 bases at V and 13 bases at J, with 12 bases between the two ends. The germline CDR1 and CDR2 sequences are MGHDK and SYGVNS. This CDR3 is CASGGFVQFF. CDR3 nucleotides: TGTGCCAGCGGCGGGTTCGTTCAGTTCTTC.